These 2 T cell receptor beta chains share one sample of origin, sequenced in a study of Ad26.COV2.S vaccination and SARS-CoV-2 variants. Treatment noted: 19 received Ad26.COV2.S at low or high dose, single or two shots; 5 received placebo; per-sample allocation not given. Specimen acquisition occurred on day 63 following the initial vaccine or placebo injection. Sequencing was performed with immunoSEQ multiplex PCR; in TCRdb, only in-frame clones are kept and a portion is missing. The sample holds about 400,000 clones, roughly 88% seen once. This specimen consisted of peripheral blood, obtained in a trial of Ad26.COV2.S vaccine versus placebo. The receptors were sampled from a person between 18 and 65 years old who received the Ad26.COV2.S COVID-19 vaccine or a placebo.

V is TRBV2 and J is TRBJ1-4; 9 bases align to TRBD1. The trim removed 4 bases at V and 8 bases at J, leaving 8 bases unmatched. The V gene's germline CDR1 is SNHLY and CDR2 FYNNEI. CDR3 size: 15 residues. The CDR3 sequence is CASSVRTGGREKLFF. The CDR3 DNA follows: TGTGCCAGCAGTGTTCGAACAGGGGGCCGAGAAAAACTGTTTTTT.

The V gene is TRBV6-6, the J gene TRBJ1-4, with D tentatively TRBD1 (5 bases). The CDR3 totals 14 residues. Trimming shortened V by 4 bases and J by 8 bases, and 14 bases separated the two germline ends. Germline loops: CDR1 MNHNY, CDR2 SVGAGI (reference sequence). The CDR3 loop is CASSWVGGAEKLFF. The CDR3, as DNA: TGTGCCAGCAGTTGGGTGGGGGGTGCCGAAAAACTGTTTTTT.